This T cell receptor beta chain was identified in a study of blood T cell repertoires in COVID-19. Turning to the study itself: Specimens from acute and convalescent COVID-19 originated in the United States, Italy and Spain. T cells, B-cell-depleted T cells, or PBMCs provided the cDNA or gDNA that served as material.

As processed by the authors: Reference gene primers were amplified, and this amplification served to estimate nucleated cell counts. Sequencing used immunoSEQ multiplex PCR; TCRdb keeps in-frame clones, though not all of them. V and J calls and clone size are those listed in that table; D and trimming were worked out from the DNA. The table shows about 190,000 clones, with around 90% occurring only once. The CDR3 contains 16 residues. V lost 3 bases and J 1 base, leaving 13 bases between the germline ends. Germline V gene sequence: CDR1 SEHNR, CDR2 FQNEAQ (reference sequence). The sample comprised peripheral blood. The rearrangement links TRBV7-9 to TRBJ1-3; D is uncertain. This TCR was sampled from a man aged 50-60 years with acute or convalescent COVID-19. The CDR3 region is CASSLGPPGSGNTIYF. In DNA form, the CDR3 reads TGTGCCAGCAGCTTGGGTCCTCCGGGTTCTGGAAACACCATATATTTT.